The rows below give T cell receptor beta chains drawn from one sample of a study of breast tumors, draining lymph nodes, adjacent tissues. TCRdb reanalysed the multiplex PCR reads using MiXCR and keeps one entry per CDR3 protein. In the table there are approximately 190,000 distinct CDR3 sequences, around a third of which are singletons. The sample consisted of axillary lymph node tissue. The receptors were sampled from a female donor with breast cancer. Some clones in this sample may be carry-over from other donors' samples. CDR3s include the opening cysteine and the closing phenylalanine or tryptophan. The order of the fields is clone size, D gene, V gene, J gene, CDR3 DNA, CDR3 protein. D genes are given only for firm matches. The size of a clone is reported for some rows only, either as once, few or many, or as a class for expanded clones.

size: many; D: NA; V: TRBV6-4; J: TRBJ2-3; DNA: TGTGCCAGCTTAGAGGGGAAACAGTCTGATACGCAGTATTTT; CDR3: CASLEGKQSDTQYF
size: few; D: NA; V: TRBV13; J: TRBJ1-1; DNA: TGTGCCAGCAGCCGAGGACGGTTGAACACTGAAGCTTTCTTT; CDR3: CASSRGRLNTEAFF
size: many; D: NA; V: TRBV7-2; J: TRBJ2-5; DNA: TGTGCCAGCACCCTAGACCTAGGCGGGACCCAGTACTTC; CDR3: CASTLDLGGTQYF
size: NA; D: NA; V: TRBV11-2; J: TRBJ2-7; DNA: TGTGCCAGCAGCCTACCGGGCCCCTCCTACGAGCAGTACTTC; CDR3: CASSLPGPSYEQYF
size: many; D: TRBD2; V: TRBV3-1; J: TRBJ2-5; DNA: TGTGCCAGCAGCCAAAGGACTAGCGGGGGGGAGACCCAGTACTTC; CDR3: CASSQRTSGGETQYF
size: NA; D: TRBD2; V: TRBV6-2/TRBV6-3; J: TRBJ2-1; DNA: TGTGCCAGCAGTTACTCTGGGACTAGGGTCTACAATGAGCAGTTCTTC; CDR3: CASSYSGTRVYNEQFF
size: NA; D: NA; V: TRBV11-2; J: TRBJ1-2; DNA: TGTGCCAGCAGCTTACGACTGGGGACACTAGCGGGAGATGGCTACACCTTC; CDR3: CASSLRLGTLAGDGYTF
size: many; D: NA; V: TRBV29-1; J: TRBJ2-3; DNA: TGCAGCGTTGAATGGTCTCAGATAACGCAGTATTTT; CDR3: CSVEWSQITQYF
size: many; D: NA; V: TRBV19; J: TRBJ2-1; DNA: TGTGCCAGTAGTCAGGGCCGGTTTGGGTCCCAGCAGTTCTTC; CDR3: CASSQGRFGSQQFF
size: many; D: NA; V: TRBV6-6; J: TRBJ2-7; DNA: TGTGCCAGCAGTTACCTGGCGTTGGAAGGGACCGAGCAGTACTTC; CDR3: CASSYLALEGTEQYF
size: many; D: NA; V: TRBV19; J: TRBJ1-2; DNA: TGTGCCAGTAGTATTCGACAGGCGTCTAACTATGGCTACACCTTC; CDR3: CASSIRQASNYGYTF
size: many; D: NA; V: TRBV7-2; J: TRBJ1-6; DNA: TGTGCCAGCAGCTCTCTTTTGTGGGTTCCGAATTCACCCCTCCACTTT; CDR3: CASSSLLWVPNSPLHF
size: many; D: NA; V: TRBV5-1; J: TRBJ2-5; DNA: TGCGCCAGCAGCTTGGGAGGGACCCAAGAGACCCAGTACTTC; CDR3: CASSLGGTQETQYF
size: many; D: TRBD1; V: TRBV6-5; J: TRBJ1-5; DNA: TGTGCCAGCAGCCCCCGGGACAGGGGGATTAATCAGCCCCAGCATTTT; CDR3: CASSPRDRGINQPQHF
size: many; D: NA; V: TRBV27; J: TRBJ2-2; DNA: TGTGCCAGCAAACGAAACACCGGGGAGCTGTTTTTT; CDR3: CASKRNTGELFF
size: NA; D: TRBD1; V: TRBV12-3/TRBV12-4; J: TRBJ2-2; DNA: TGTGCCAGCAGTCCCCTGGGTAGAAAGGGGGCCGGGGAGCTGGTTTTT; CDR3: CASSPLGRKGAGELVF
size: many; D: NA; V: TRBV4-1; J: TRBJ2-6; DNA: TGCGCCAGCAGCCATCAAGAGACAAGGGGAGCTGGGGCCAACGTCCTGACTTTC; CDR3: CASSHQETRGAGANVLTF
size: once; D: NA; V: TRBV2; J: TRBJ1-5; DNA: TGTGCCAGCAGTCGCACTAGCGGGGATAGGGTTCAGCCCCAGCATTTT; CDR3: CASSRTSGDRVQPQHF
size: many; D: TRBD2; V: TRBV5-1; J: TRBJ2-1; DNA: TGCGCCAGCAGCTTGGAATCTAGCGGGGAGCATGAGCAGTTCTTC; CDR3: CASSLESSGEHEQFF
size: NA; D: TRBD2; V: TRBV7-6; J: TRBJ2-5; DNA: TGTGCCAGCAGCGGACTTAGCGGGGGAATACAAGAGACCCAGTACTTC; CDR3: CASSGLSGGIQETQYF
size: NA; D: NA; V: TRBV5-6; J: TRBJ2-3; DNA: TGTGCCAGCAGCCTAAGAGGCGCGCTTCCTTCGGATACGCAGTATTTT; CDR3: CASSLRGALPSDTQYF
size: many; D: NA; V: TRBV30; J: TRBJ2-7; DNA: TGTGCCTGGAGTCCCCCTAGAAGAGGGCGGTACGAGCAGTACTTC; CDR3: CAWSPPRRGRYEQYF
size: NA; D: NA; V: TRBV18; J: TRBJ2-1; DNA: TGTGCCAGCTCACCCACGACAGGCTTTGAGCAGTTCTTC; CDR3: CASSPTTGFEQFF
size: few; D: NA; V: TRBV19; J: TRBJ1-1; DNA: TGTGCCAGTAGTTACTCGGAGAAGACTGAAGCTTTCTTT; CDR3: CASSYSEKTEAFF
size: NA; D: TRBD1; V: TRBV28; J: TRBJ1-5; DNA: TGTGCCAGCAGCCGGGACAGGGGGGTGGATCAGCCCCAGCATTTT; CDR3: CASSRDRGVDQPQHF
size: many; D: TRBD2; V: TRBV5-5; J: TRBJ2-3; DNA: TGTGCCAGCAGCTTGGAGCGGGGGGCCACAGATACGCAGTATTTT; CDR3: CASSLERGATDTQYF
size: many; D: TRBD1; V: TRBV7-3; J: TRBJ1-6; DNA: TGTGCCAGCGGGGACAGGGTTGGGTCACCCCTCCACTTT; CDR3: CASGDRVGSPLHF
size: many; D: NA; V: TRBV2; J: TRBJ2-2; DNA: TGTGCCAGCATCCTCGGGACCAACACCGGGGAGCTGTTTTTT; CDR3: CASILGTNTGELFF
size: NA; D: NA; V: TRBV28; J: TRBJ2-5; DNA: TGTGCCAGCAGTCGGACCGCACACGGGGGGCGGGAGACCCAGTACTTC; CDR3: CASSRTAHGGRETQYF